One and the same sample provided the 15 T cell receptor beta chains below, sequenced in a study of blood T cell repertoires in COVID-19. Some clones are missing from TCRdb's copy, which holds only in-frame ones; the method was immunoSEQ multiplex PCR. The sample holds around 100,000 clones, roughly 88% seen once. Sequenced input: peripheral blood. Every receptor here comes from a woman aged 70-85 years with acute or convalescent COVID-19.

V gene TRBV6-6 combines with J gene TRBJ2-7; 11 bases align to TRBD1. Germline CDR1 and CDR2: MNHNY and SVGAGI (reference sequence). The CDR3 runs 16 residues. The J segment lost 3 bases and the V segment lost 0 bases, leaving 4 bases of the junction unmatched. CDR3 in amino acids: CASSYSGQGANYEQYF. The CDR3, as DNA: TGTGCCAGCAGTTACTCCGGACAGGGGGCAAACTACGAGCAGTACTTC.

The gene calls are TRBV5-6 and TRBJ2-5; the match to TRBD2 covers 9 bases. V lost 0 bases and J lost 5; bases outside the gene matches: 5. The germline gives CDR1 SGHDT, CDR2 YYEEEE. The CDR3 totals 15 residues. CDR3 nucleotides: TGTGCCAGCAGCTTGGGAGCGGGGGGAGCGGAGACCCAGTACTTC. This sequence encodes CASSLGAGGAETQYF.

A single count supports this clone. The chain is built from TRBV4-1 and TRBJ1-4; the D gene is possibly TRBD1 (5 bases). Germline loops: CDR1 MGHRA, CDR2 YSYEKL. V dropped 5 bases and J dropped 5 bases, with 18 bases sitting between them. This CDR3 contains 16 residues. CDR3 sequence (DNA): TGCGCCAGCAGCTTTATGCCCACAGGCTCAAATGAAAAACTGTTTTTT. This gives the protein CASSFMPTGSNEKLFF.

The chain uses TRBV5-6 and TRBJ1-1, with D possibly being TRBD1 (5 bases). There are 16 residues in the CDR3. V lost 4 bases and J 0 bases, leaving 16 bases between the germline ends. CDR1 is SGHDT and CDR2 is YYEEEE in the germline V gene. The CDR3 DNA reads TGTGCCAGCAGCCCCCAGGGAGGGAGGGTGAACACTGAAGCTTTCTTT. Its protein is CASSPQGGRVNTEAFF.

The genes are TRBV7-9 and TRBJ1-6; no definite D call. CDR3 length: 13 amino acids. Between the trimmed V and J ends, which lost 5 bases and 7 bases, there was a span of 9 bases. CDR1 is SEHNR and CDR2 is FQNEAQ in the germline V gene (reference sequence). The CDR3 region is CASSPYNNSPLHF. The DNA of the CDR3 is TGTGCCAGCAGCCCTTACAACAATTCACCCCTCCACTTT.

V and J are TRBV19 and TRBJ2-1, with TRBD1 matching over 11 bases. The J segment lost 13 bases and the V segment lost 5 bases, leaving 7 bases of the junction unmatched. The CDR3 extends over 13 amino acids. The germline gives CDR1 LNHDA, CDR2 SQIVND (reference sequence). The CDR3 reads CASSPDRGREQFF. In DNA form, the CDR3 reads TGTGCCAGTAGTCCGGACAGGGGGCGGGAACAGTTCTTC.

The CDR3 DNA reads as TGTGCCAGCAGCAGGGACGGGGTGGGAGGCGGGGAGCTGTTTTTT. It translates to CASSRDGVGGGELFF. The V gene is TRBV6-5, the J gene TRBJ2-2, with D possibly TRBD2 on 6 matching bases. Trimming took off 6 bases at V and 7 bases at J, with 18 bases between the two ends. Per the germline V gene, CDR1 is MNHEY and CDR2 is SVGAGI. This CDR3 contains 15 residues.

This sequence joins TRBV9 and TRBJ1-4; TRBD1 agrees at 7 bases. Looked up from germline, CDR1 is SGDLS and CDR2 is YYNGEE. The CDR3 sequence is 16 residues long. Trimming at V came to 0 bases and at J to 4 bases, leaving 6 bases not matched to a gene. The CDR3 spells CASSVATGQNNEKLFF. CDR3 bases: TGTGCCAGCAGCGTAGCTACGGGACAGAATAATGAAAAACTGTTTTTT.

The J gene is TRBJ1-2, the V gene TRBV19, with TRBD1 matching 7 bases. With 6 bases clipped from V and 4 bases from J, the junction kept 2 bases outside the gene matches. The CDR3 runs 12 residues. Germline assignment: CDR1 LNHDA and CDR2 SQIVND (reference sequence). The DNA of the CDR3 is TGTGCCAGTAGCGGGACAGCCTATGGCTACACCTTC. It translates to CASSGTAYGYTF. The complete variable domain, with remaining parts taken from reference TRBV19 and TRBJ1-2, reads DGGITQSPKYLFRKEGQNVTLSCEQNLNHDAMYWYRQDPGQGLRLIYYSQIVNDFQKGDIAEGYSVSREKKESFPLTVTSAQKNPTAFYLCASSGTAYGYTFGSGTRLTVV.

The rearrangement joins TRBV5-4 to TRBJ1-6, with TRBD1 matching 7 bases. Germline loops: CDR1 SGHNT, CDR2 YYREEE (reference sequence). V lost 4 bases, J lost 7 bases, and 8 bases stayed unmatched. This CDR3 spans 15 amino acids. The DNA for the CDR3 is TGTGCCAGCAGCCCGAGGGGGCCGGGCAATTCACCCCTCCACTTT. Translation gives CASSPRGPGNSPLHF.

The rearrangement uses TRBV9 and TRBJ2-3; 12 nucleotides match TRBD2. This CDR3 contains 15 residues. The V segment lost 3 bases and the J segment 1 base; nucleotides outside the gene matches: 0. Germline assignment: CDR1 SGDLS and CDR2 YYNGEE. In DNA form, the CDR3 reads TGTGCCAGCAGCGGACTAGCGGGGGGCACAGATACGCAGTATTTT. Translated: CASSGLAGGTDTQYF.

V usage is TRBV3-1 (or the pseudogene TRBV3-2) and J usage is TRBJ1-5; D is perhaps TRBD1 (5 bases). Germline CDR1 and CDR2: LGHDT and YNNKEL (reference sequence). CDR3 length: 15 residues. V was trimmed by 0 bases and J by 1 base, leaving 7 bases between them. CDR3 coding DNA: TGTGCCAGCAGCCAAGATAGGGGAAGCAATCAGCCCCAGCATTTT. This codes for CASSQDRGSNQPQHF.

The CDR3 DNA is TGTGCCAGTAGGAACCAGGCCCTCGATGGAAACACCATATATTTT. Translated: CASRNQALDGNTIYF. The gene calls are TRBV19 and TRBJ1-3; D gene uncertain. Germline V gene lookup returns CDR1 LNHDA and CDR2 SQIVND (reference sequence). This CDR3 spans 15 amino acids. Trimming shortened V by 6 bases and J by 3 bases, and 15 bases separated the two germline ends. Supplemented by reference TRBV19 and TRBJ1-3, the full variable domain reads DGGITQSPKYLFRKEGQNVTLSCEQNLNHDAMYWYRQDPGQGLRLIYYSQIVNDFQKGDIAEGYSVSREKKESFPLTVTSAQKNPTAFYLCASRNQALDGNTIYFGEGSWLTVV.

With regard to this clone: The germline gene is not matched at one end of the junction; a read error may be the cause. The V gene is TRBV15, the J gene TRBJ1-5; TRBD1 matches 8 bases. CDR1 and CDR2 (germline): LNHNV, YYDKDF (reference sequence). CDR3 length: 14 amino acids. CDR3 in amino acids: CATSGDRGGQPQHF. The DNA of the CDR3 is TGTGCCACCAGCGGAGACAGGGGTGGTCAGCCCCAGCATTTT.

Details on this clone: One end of the junction fails to match germline, which may point to a read error. V is TRBV6-1 and J is TRBJ2-7; the D gene is possibly TRBD1 (6 bases). The CDR3 runs 13 residues. In germline, CDR1 is MNHNS, CDR2 SASEGT. CDR3 region: CASREGQLYEQYF. In DNA form, the CDR3 reads TGTGCCAGCAGAGAAGGACAGCTCTACGAGCAGTACTTC.